Each of the 21 T cell receptor beta chains below was sequenced from the same sample in a study of blood T cells in healthy people across ages. It was with a sample-barcoded 5' primer and a J-beta primer mix that a second PCR of roughly 7 to 12 cycles was run. TCRdb recomputed calls from the 5' RACE reads with MiXCR, one row per CDR3 protein. The sample carries about 640,000 distinct CDR3 sequences, 58% recorded once. Sequenced: blood. Source of these receptors: a man aged 55 to 70 in good health.

This chain links TRBV27 with TRBJ2-5; D is undetermined. The CDR3 spans 14 residues. V was cut by 4 bases and J by 2 bases, with 11 bases left in between. Per germline, CDR1 MNHEY and CDR2 SMNVEV (reference sequence). The CDR3, as DNA: TGTGCCAGCAGTTCCCGTTGGGGACAAGAGACCCAGTACTTC. It encodes CASSSRWGQETQYF.

The rearrangement joins TRBV7-2 to TRBJ2-3, with TRBD1 matching 7 bases. This CDR3 is built from 14 residues. After removal of 5 bases from V and 5 bases from J, the junction contained 7 bases not matched to a gene. Per the germline V gene, CDR1 is SGHTA and CDR2 is FQGNSA. This CDR3 reads CASSPRQGIDTQYF. The CDR3, as DNA: TGTGCCAGCAGCCCCCGACAGGGAATAGATACGCAGTATTTT.

This clonotype has just a few counts. This chain links TRBV11-2 with TRBJ2-5, with 9 positions matching TRBD2. CDR1 is SGHAT and CDR2 is FQNNGV in the germline V gene. This CDR3 comprises 13 residues. V trimming: 11 bases; J trimming: 5 bases; junction bases outside the gene matches: 9. The DNA of the CDR3 is TGTGCCTCCCAGCGGGGGGCTGGGGAGACCCAGTACTTC. As protein: CASQRGAGETQYF.

This clonotype was found a few times. This chain links TRBV15 with TRBJ2-1, with 12 bases matching TRBD2. Unmatched junction bases numbered 8, after V lost 8 bases and J lost 0 bases. Germline V lookup: CDR1 LNHNV, CDR2 YYDKDF (reference sequence). The CDR3 spans 17 residues. The DNA for the CDR3 is TGTGCCACCTCTAGCGGGGGGGACTTGAGCTCCTACAATGAGCAGTTCTTC. This gives the protein CATSSGGDLSSYNEQFF.

CDR3 region: CASSVGLAGVGYSQYF. The CDR3 bases are TGTGCCAGCAGCGTGGGACTAGCGGGAGTTGGGTATAGCCAGTACTTC. The V gene is TRBV28, the J gene TRBJ2-5; 14 nucleotides align to TRBD2. The length of the CDR3 is 16 residues. The germline gives CDR1 MDHEN, CDR2 SYDVKM. J was trimmed by 10 bases and V by 6 bases; bases with no gene match: 13.

The V and J genes are TRBV2 and TRBJ1-6; no definite D call. CDR1 and CDR2 (germline): SNHLY, FYNNEI. CDR3 length: 15 amino acids. V lost 3 bases to trimming and J lost 9 bases, with 15 bases between them. The CDR3 protein is CASSDRGPLFSPLHF. The CDR3 coding sequence is TGTGCCAGCAGTGATCGAGGACCCCTGTTTTCACCCCTCCACTTT.

The chain joins TRBV6-5 to TRBJ2-1; D gene ambiguous. Germline V gene data show CDR1 as MNHEY and CDR2 as SVGAGI. This CDR3 has 14 amino acids. Trimming pared 1 base from V and 8 bases from J, leaving 12 bases between. Here the CDR3 reads CASSYLHVGYEQFF. The CDR3 coding sequence is TGTGCCAGCAGTTACTTACACGTCGGGTATGAGCAGTTCTTC.

The sample holds a few counts of this clonotype. The chain uses TRBV6-6 and TRBJ1-2; possibly TRBD1 for D (6 bases). The CDR3 is made up of 14 amino acids. V was clipped by 0 bases and J by 8 bases, with 13 bases between them. Germline assignment: CDR1 MNHNY and CDR2 SVGAGI (reference sequence). For the CDR3, the DNA is TGTGCCAGCAGTTACTCGACTGGGGGCGGCGGCTACACCTTC. Amino acid sequence: CASSYSTGGGGYTF.

This chain uses TRBV20-1 with TRBJ2-7; 8 bases agree with TRBD2. The better agreement between TRBJ2-5 and the DNA end casts doubt on the J call. Per the germline V gene, CDR1 is DFQATT and CDR2 is SNEGSKA (reference sequence). The CDR3 extends over 16 amino acids. For the CDR3, the DNA is TGCAGTGCTGGGACGGCCTGGCGGGGGGCCGATGAGACCCAGTACTTC. As protein: CSAGTAWRGADETQYF.

For this clonotype: Sequence at one end of the junction differs from germline and may be a read error. V and J are TRBV28 and TRBJ2-7, with D possibly being TRBD1 (5 bases). The germline V gene has CDR1 MDHEN and CDR2 SYDVKM. The CDR3 loop spans 14 amino acids. The chain's CDR3 is CAGSFIQKTGAQYF. CDR3 in DNA: TGTGCCGGCAGTTTTATCCAGAAGACTGGGGCCCAGTACTTC. The full variable domain, completed using reference TRBV28 and TRBJ2-7, is DVKVTQSSRYLVKRTGEKVFLECVQDMDHENMFWYRQDPGLGLRLIYFSYDVKMKEKGDIPEGYSVSREKKERFSLILESASTNQTSMYLCAGSFIQKTGAQYFGPGTRLTVT.

The CDR3 loop is CASSLNIGEAQYF. CDR3 coding DNA: TGTGCCAGCAGCTTAAATATAGGGGAGGCCCAGTACTTC. This chain joins TRBV5-6 and TRBJ2-5; weak D call: TRBD2 (6 bases). The germline gives CDR1 SGHDT, CDR2 YYEEEE. Trimming left V 2 bases short and J 9 bases short, with 14 bases between. This CDR3 is 13 amino acids long.

This chain uses TRBV19 with TRBJ1-2; unclear D gene. The germline CDR1 and CDR2 sequences are LNHDA and SQIVND (reference sequence). Trimming shortened V by 5 bases and J by 2 bases, and 9 bases separated the two germline ends. The length of the CDR3 is 13 residues. CDR3 amino acids: CASSPQRNYGYTF. The CDR3 region has the DNA TGTGCCAGTAGTCCCCAGCGGAACTATGGCTACACCTTC.

This clonotype was detected once. This chain joins TRBV6-5 and TRBJ1-1; the D gene is possibly TRBD1 (5 bases). The V end lost 2 bases, the J end lost 5 bases, and 15 bases lay between the germline ends. Germline CDR1 reads MNHEY; CDR2 reads SVGAGI. The CDR3 contains 15 residues. The CDR3 region is CASSYGGYGGTEAFF. Here the CDR3 DNA reads TGTGCCAGCAGTTACGGGGGATACGGGGGGACTGAAGCTTTCTTT.

This clonotype has only a few counts. This chain joins TRBV21-1 and TRBJ2-5; whether TRBD2, the table's D call, matches the DNA was not checked. TRBV21-1 is listed as a pseudogene. The CDR3 consists of 16 residues. CDR3 sequence: CASSKGTSGAQETQYF. The DNA for the CDR3 is TGTGCCAGCAGCAAAGGGACTAGCGGGGCTCAAGAGACCCAGTACTTC.

V and J are TRBV12-3 or TRBV12-4 and TRBJ1-1, with D possibly TRBD1 on 5 matching bases. This CDR3 has 16 amino acids. The V and J ends lost 7 bases and 3 bases respectively, with 21 bases between them. The DNA for the CDR3 is TGTGCCAGCACGGGGGGACGGTCAGACGTGGACACTGAAGCTTTCTTT. Residues: CASTGGRSDVDTEAFF.

V gene TRBV5-1 combines with J gene TRBJ2-2; D may be TRBD1 (5 bases). Germline V lookup: CDR1 SGHRS, CDR2 YFSETQ. Deletions cut 3 bases from V and 1 base from J, with 10 bases between. The CDR3 length is 15 residues. CDR3 amino acids: CASSSWTLNTGELFF. For the CDR3, the DNA is TGCGCCAGCAGCTCTTGGACACTGAACACCGGGGAGCTGTTTTTT.

This chain uses TRBV2 with TRBJ2-7; D might be TRBD1 (6 bases). Germline CDR1 is SNHLY and CDR2 is FYNNEI. V shed 2 bases and J shed 2 bases, with 10 bases lying between them. There are 14 residues in the CDR3. The CDR3 sequence: CASSETRTAYEQYF. In DNA form, the CDR3 reads TGTGCCAGCAGTGAAACGAGGACAGCCTACGAGCAGTACTTC.

The V and J genes are TRBV9 and TRBJ2-6; a possible D gene is TRBD1 (5 bases). The CDR3 covers 16 residues. Trimming took off 3 bases at V and 0 bases at J, with 10 bases between the two ends. Germline V lookup: CDR1 SGDLS, CDR2 YYNGEE. CDR3 loop: CASSATDLSGANVLTF. CDR3 sequence (DNA): TGTGCCAGCAGCGCGACAGACCTCTCTGGGGCCAACGTCCTGACTTTC.

This clonotype has a handful of counts. The V and J genes are TRBV2 and TRBJ1-2; D is unclear. The germline V gene encodes CDR1 SNHLY and CDR2 FYNNEI. Trimming shortened V by 8 bases and J by 2 bases, and 15 bases separated the two germline ends. The CDR3 is made up of 14 amino acids. The CDR3 bases are TGTGCCAGCGAAACCCGCGGAGCGAACTATGGCTACACCTTC. It yields the protein CASETRGANYGYTF. Drawing the rest from reference TRBV2 and TRBJ1-2, the complete variable domain is EPEVTQTPSHQVTQMGQEVILRCVPISNHLYFYWYRQILGQKVEFLVSFYNNEISEKSEIFDDQFSVERPDGSNFTLKIRSTKLEDSAMYFCASETRGANYGYTFGSGTRLTVV.

The rearrangement uses TRBV27 and TRBJ1-1; tentative D call: TRBD1 (5 bases). The CDR3 sequence is 13 residues long. Germline values: CDR1 MNHEY, CDR2 SMNVEV (reference sequence). V lost 5 bases and J lost 7, with 14 bases in between. In DNA form, the CDR3 reads TGTGCCAGCAGTCCAAGGAGGGGAGTTGAAGCTTTCTTT. This gives the protein CASSPRRGVEAFF.

The rearrangement links TRBV3-1 to TRBJ2-1, with D tentatively TRBD2 (7 bases). This CDR3 region has 15 residues. CDR1 and CDR2 from the germline V gene are LGHDT and YNNKEL (reference sequence). V dropped 1 base and J dropped 7 bases, with 14 bases sitting between them. CDR3 coding DNA: TGTGCCAGCAGCCAAGGGGGGGGCTTAGGGAATGAGCAGTTCTTC. It specifies CASSQGGGLGNEQFF.